A selection of T cell receptor beta chains follows, all from one sample in a study of blood T cell repertoires in COVID-19. Profiling relied on immunoSEQ multiplex PCR, and the TCRdb table lists in-frame clones only, not all of them. The sample contains around 290,000 clones, about 86% of which appear only once. Sample: peripheral blood. These TCRs come from a woman aged 70-85 years with COVID-19, enrolled during active disease. CDR3s include the opening cysteine and the closing phenylalanine or tryptophan. The D gene is left open where the match is weak. A row's size may be missing; if present it is once, few, many or a size class.

TRBJ1-6,.,TRBV28,.,TGTGCCAGCAGTTTAAGGCAGGGGAATAATTCACCCCTCCACTTT,CASSLRQGNNSPLHF
TRBJ1-4,few,TRBV20-1,.,TGCAGTGCCCGGAATGAAAAACTGTTTTTT,CSARNEKLFF
TRBJ2-5,.,TRBV5-4,.,TGTGCCAGCAGCTTGAGTCCGAGCGAGACCCAGTACTTC,CASSLSPSETQYF
TRBJ1-1,.,TRBV7-8,TRBD1,TGTGCCAGCAGCGTGGGACAGGTGACAACTGAAGCTTTCTTT,CASSVGQVTTEAFF
TRBJ1-4,once,TRBV30,TRBD1,TGTGCCTGGAGGGCTACAGGGGGACAAAAACTGTTTTTT,CAWRATGGQKLFF
TRBJ1-6,.,TRBV19,.,TGTGCCACCCACCCAGCGGCAGGGAGGGGATCACCCCTCCACTTT,CATHPAAGRGSPLHF
TRBJ2-4,once,TRBV7-9,TRBD2,TGTGCCAGCAGCCCACTAGCGGGGGCCGAAAACATTCAGTACTTC,CASSPLAGAENIQYF
TRBJ1-1,few,TRBV30,.,TGTGCCTGGAGTGTCGGGGGGAACACTGAAGCTTTCTTT,CAWSVGGNTEAFF
TRBJ1-1,.,TRBV6-2/TRBV6-3,TRBD1,TGTGCCAGCAGTTACATCCTGACAGGGGGCATGGACACTGAAGCTTTCTTT,CASSYILTGGMDTEAFF
TRBJ2-3,.,TRBV2,.,TGTGCCAGCAGCCCGAGGGGGGGGAATACGCAGTATTTT,CASSPRGGNTQYF
TRBJ1-1,.,TRBV20-1,.,TGCAGTGTTGGCGAGGGCGTAGCTTTCTTT,CSVGEGVAFF
TRBJ2-3,.,TRBV5-1,.,TGCGCCAGCAGCATAGACAGACCTTCCACAGATACGCAGTATTTT,CASSIDRPSTDTQYF
TRBJ1-2,.,TRBV3-1/TRBV3-2,.,TGTGCCAGCAGCCAAGCGTGGGGGGATGGCTACACCTTC,CASSQAWGDGYTF
TRBJ1-2,.,TRBV5-6,.,TGTGCCAGCAGCTTACGGTCTACTAACTATGGCTACACCTTC,CASSLRSTNYGYTF
TRBJ2-2,.,TRBV19,TRBD1,TGTGCCAGTAGTCCCGGGACAGGGAAATTCGGGGAGCTGTTTTTT,CASSPGTGKFGELFF
TRBJ2-5,.,TRBV30,.,TGTGCCTGGAGTCTAGCTGGGGAGACCCAGTACTTC,CAWSLAGETQYF
TRBJ2-3,.,TRBV6-1,.,TGTGCCAGCAGTGAAGGCAGGGGCGGGTCGGATACGCAGTATTTT,CASSEGRGGSDTQYF
TRBJ2-1,.,TRBV10-3,TRBD2,TGTGCCGCCCGGGGGAGCGGGGGGCCCCATGAGCAGTTCTTC,CAARGSGGPHEQFF
TRBJ2-5,.,TRBV5-1,.,TGCGCCAGCAGCTCTTCCGGGGGGCGACAAGAGACCCAGTACTTC,CASSSSGGRQETQYF
TRBJ1-4,.,TRBV15,TRBD1,TGTGCCACCAGCATGAGAACAGGGGCCGGTGAAAAACTGTTTTTT,CATSMRTGAGEKLFF
TRBJ2-5,.,TRBV12-3/TRBV12-4,.,TGTGCCAGCAGTCAAGCGGAGACCCAGTACTTC,CASSQAETQYF
TRBJ1-4,.,TRBV11-2,.,TGTGCCAGCAGCCCGACTACAGGGGAAAAACTGTTTTTT,CASSPTTGEKLFF
TRBJ1-3,.,TRBV5-1,.,TGCGCCAGCAGCCCCGAAGGAGGTTCGGCTGGAAACACCATATATTTT,CASSPEGGSAGNTIYF
TRBJ2-7,few,TRBV27,TRBD2,TGTGCCAGCAGTTTAATGGCCGGGGGGTACTACGAGCAGTACTTC,CASSLMAGGYYEQYF
TRBJ1-2,few,TRBV2,.,TGTGCCAGCAAGGGGGACAACTATGGCTACACCTTC,CASKGDNYGYTF
TRBJ2-1,.,TRBV24-1,.,TGTGCCACCAGTGACCCCGACAGGACCGATGAGCAGTTCTTC,CATSDPDRTDEQFF
TRBJ2-3,.,TRBV28,.,TGTGCCAGCAGTTTAGCGGTACTTGGCACAGATACGCAGTATTTT,CASSLAVLGTDTQYF
TRBJ2-7,.,TRBV6-1,.,TGTGCCAGCAGTGACCGTGCGACCAGGGTCGCCTACGAGCAGTACTTC,CASSDRATRVAYEQYF
TRBJ1-2,.,TRBV5-1,.,TGCGCCAGCAGCTTGGCCAGGGGCACTAACTATGGCTACACCTTC,CASSLARGTNYGYTF
TRBJ1-5,.,TRBV18,TRBD1,TGTGCCAGCTCACTATCTTCCGGGACAGGCAATCAGCCCCAGCATTTT,CASSLSSGTGNQPQHF
TRBJ2-5,few,TRBV9,TRBD2,TGTGCCAGCAGCGTTAGCGGGGGGCGGCAAGAGACCCAGTACTTC,CASSVSGGRQETQYF
TRBJ1-4,.,TRBV9,TRBD1,TGTGCCAGCAGCGCCACAGGGGGTAGTGAAAAACTGTTTTTT,CASSATGGSEKLFF